This is a list of T cell receptor beta chains from one sample in a study of Graves' ophthalmopathy and Graves' hyperthyroidism. TCRdb called the multiplex PCR reads again in MiXCR, with one record for every CDR3 protein. The sample records some 380,000 distinct CDR3 sequences, approximately 15% being singletons. The sequenced material came from peripheral blood. These TCRs come from a woman between 18 and 29 years old with stable Graves' hyperthyroidism. The CDR3 runs from the conserved cysteine through the conserved F or W. The D gene is left open where the match is weak. Clone size is not always given. Where it is, it says once, few, many or a class for expanded clones.

CDR3: CASRPSGEVYGYTF
DNA: TGTGCCAGTAGGCCCTCAGGGGAGGTATATGGCTACACCTTC
V: TRBV19
size: many
J: TRBJ1-2
D: .

CDR3: CASSLHGQGTEAFF
DNA: TGTGCCAGCAGCCTACATGGACAGGGAACTGAAGCTTTCTTT
V: TRBV9
size: many
J: TRBJ1-1
D: TRBD1

CDR3: CSADGATGWGYEQYF
DNA: TGCAGTGCTGACGGAGCCACCGGGTGGGGCTACGAGCAGTACTTC
V: TRBV20-1
size: .
J: TRBJ2-7
D: .

CDR3: CASSAVRRIGNTEAFF
DNA: TGTGCCAGCAGCGCCGTTCGAAGGATCGGGAACACTGAAGCTTTCTTT
V: TRBV9
size: many
J: TRBJ1-1
D: .

CDR3: CASSRQGHSPLHF
DNA: TGTGCCAGCAGTCGACAGGGACACTCACCCCTCCACTTT
V: TRBV12-3/TRBV12-4
size: many
J: TRBJ1-6
D: TRBD1

CDR3: CASSSLLPLRSGELFF
DNA: TGTGCCAGCAGCTCCCTCCTCCCCCTGAGATCCGGGGAGCTGTTTTTT
V: TRBV11-1
size: few
J: TRBJ2-2
D: .

CDR3: CASRGGRDTGELFF
DNA: TGTGCCAGCAGGGGGGGGAGGGACACCGGGGAGCTGTTTTTT
V: TRBV12-3/TRBV12-4
size: many
J: TRBJ2-2
D: TRBD2

CDR3: CSAGTGETQYF
DNA: TGCAGCGCCGGGACCGGAGAGACCCAGTACTTC
V: TRBV29-1
size: many
J: TRBJ2-5
D: .

CDR3: CSARDLPGRQETQYF
DNA: TGCAGTGCTAGAGATCTTCCGGGGAGACAAGAGACCCAGTACTTC
V: TRBV20-1
size: many
J: TRBJ2-5
D: .

CDR3: CAISERKGEGGTEAFF
DNA: TGTGCCATCAGTGAGCGAAAGGGGGAGGGAGGTACTGAAGCTTTCTTT
V: TRBV10-3
size: .
J: TRBJ1-1
D: .

CDR3: CASSLVPGKDSPLHF
DNA: TGCGCCAGCAGCTTGGTCCCAGGGAAGGATTCACCCCTCCACTTT
V: TRBV5-1
size: many
J: TRBJ1-6
D: .

CDR3: CASSETGVGNQPQHF
DNA: TGTGCCAGCAGTGAAACCGGGGTAGGGAATCAGCCCCAGCATTTT
V: TRBV6-1
size: many
J: TRBJ1-5
D: .

CDR3: CASSDLGRMDAFF
DNA: TGTGCCAGCAGTGATCTAGGTCGTATGGATGCTTTCTTT
V: TRBV6-1
size: .
J: TRBJ1-1
D: .

CDR3: CASTRGLAGNTIYF
DNA: TGTGCCAGTACCCGGGGTCTCGCTGGAAACACCATATATTTT
V: TRBV28
size: .
J: TRBJ1-3
D: .

CDR3: CASSPPGQGYEQYF
DNA: TGTGCCAGCAGTCCCCCGGGACAGGGCTACGAGCAGTACTTC
V: TRBV12-3/TRBV12-4
size: many
J: TRBJ2-7
D: TRBD1

CDR3: CASSFGETQCF
DNA: TGTGCCAGCAGCTTCGGAGAGACCCAGTGCTTC
V: TRBV11-1
size: many
J: TRBJ2-5
D: .

CDR3: CASSAGQTCEQYF
DNA: TGCGCCAGCAGTGCAGGCCAAACCTGCGAGCAGTACTTC
V: TRBV10-1
size: .
J: TRBJ2-7
D: .

CDR3: CASSYSIGRAYEQYF
DNA: TGTGCCAGCAGTTACTCGATTGGCAGGGCTTACGAGCAGTACTTC
V: TRBV6-5
size: many
J: TRBJ2-7
D: .

CDR3: CASSASGSRQETQYF
DNA: TGTGCCAGCAGTGCAAGCGGGAGTCGGCAAGAGACCCAGTACTTC
V: TRBV12-3/TRBV12-4
size: .
J: TRBJ2-5
D: TRBD2

CDR3: CASSLTVEQPQHF
DNA: TGTGCCAGCAGCCTTACGGTGGAGCAGCCCCAGCATTTT
V: TRBV6-1
size: many
J: TRBJ1-5
D: .

CDR3: CASSDYTYHGYTF
DNA: TGTGCCAGCAGTGATTACACTTATCATGGCTACACCTTC
V: TRBV2
size: many
J: TRBJ1-2
D: .

CDR3: CASSPFGGATEAFF
DNA: TGTGCCAGCAGCCCTTTCGGGGGGGCCACTGAAGCTTTCTTT
V: TRBV3-1
size: few
J: TRBJ1-1
D: .

CDR3: CASSDRQDMNTEAFF
DNA: TGTGCCAGCAGCGATCGACAGGACATGAACACTGAAGCTTTCTTT
V: TRBV9
size: many
J: TRBJ1-1
D: .

CDR3: CASSTRTGGRDTIYF
DNA: TGCGCCAGCAGCACCCGGACAGGGGGAAGAGACACCATATATTTT
V: TRBV4-1
size: few
J: TRBJ1-3
D: TRBD1

CDR3: CASKRLSSGNTIYF
DNA: TGTGCCAGCAAGAGGCTTAGCTCTGGAAACACCATATATTTT
V: TRBV6-1
size: once
J: TRBJ1-3
D: .

CDR3: CASSRTGGGSNQPQHF
DNA: TGTGCCAGCAGTCGTACAGGGGGCGGAAGCAATCAGCCCCAGCATTTT
V: TRBV12-3/TRBV12-4
size: many
J: TRBJ1-5
D: TRBD1

CDR3: CASSDGDRGPENSPLHF
DNA: TGTGCCAGCAGCGACGGGGACAGGGGCCCGGAAAATTCACCCCTCCACTTT
V: TRBV7-8
size: many
J: TRBJ1-6
D: TRBD1

CDR3: CASSLDEVPANYGYTF
DNA: TGTGCCAGCAGCCTGGACGAGGTTCCAGCTAACTATGGCTACACCTTC
V: TRBV6-5
size: many
J: TRBJ1-2
D: .

CDR3: CASTRRGYEQYF
DNA: TGTGCCAGCACCCGGAGGGGCTACGAGCAGTACTTC
V: TRBV12-3/TRBV12-4
size: few
J: TRBJ2-7
D: .

CDR3: CASGTGTSYEQYF
DNA: TGTGCCAGCGGGACAGGGACCTCCTACGAGCAGTACTTC
V: TRBV12-3/TRBV12-4
size: many
J: TRBJ2-7
D: TRBD1

CDR3: CASSYGGLAGETQYF
DNA: TGTGCCAGCAGTTACGGAGGCCTAGCGGGTGAGACCCAGTACTTC
V: TRBV6-2/TRBV6-3
size: .
J: TRBJ2-5
D: TRBD2

CDR3: CASTMPLGNTEAFF
DNA: TGTGCCAGCACCATGCCCTTGGGGAACACTGAAGCTTTCTTC
V: TRBV6-2/TRBV6-3
size: many
J: TRBJ1-1
D: .

CDR3: CASSKGQGETQYF
DNA: TGTGCCAGCTCAAAAGGGCAGGGAGAGACCCAGTACTTC
V: TRBV18
size: many
J: TRBJ2-5
D: .

CDR3: CASSQTGGRNTIYF
DNA: TGTGCCAGCAGCCAGACAGGTGGGAGAAACACCATATATTTT
V: TRBV3-1
size: .
J: TRBJ1-3
D: .

CDR3: CASSYSNTGIHEQYF
DNA: TGTGCCAGCAGTTACTCGAATACAGGGATCCACGAGCAGTACTTC
V: TRBV6-5
size: few
J: TRBJ2-7
D: .

CDR3: CASKGISGEQYF
DNA: TGTGCCAGTAAAGGCATTTCGGGAGAGCAGTACTTC
V: TRBV19
size: .
J: TRBJ2-7
D: .

CDR3: CASSFQGKETQYF
DNA: TGTGCCAGCAGTTTTCAGGGTAAAGAGACCCAGTACTTC
V: TRBV27
size: many
J: TRBJ2-5
D: .

CDR3: CASSYPAGGELFF
DNA: TGTGCCAGCAGTTACCCGGCTGGCGGGGAGCTGTTTTTT
V: TRBV6-5
size: many
J: TRBJ2-2
D: .

CDR3: CASSSDPDGEAFF
DNA: TGTGCCAGCAGCTCAGACCCCGACGGTGAAGCTTTCTTT
V: TRBV7-9
size: .
J: TRBJ1-1
D: .

CDR3: CATSDYFGVRGSNQPQHF
DNA: TGTGCCACCAGTGATTATTTTGGTGTCAGGGGCTCCAATCAGCCCCAGCATTTT
V: TRBV24-1
size: many
J: TRBJ1-5
D: .

CDR3: CAISERDGNQPQHF
DNA: TGTGCCATCAGTGAGCGGGACGGGAATCAGCCCCAGCATTTT
V: TRBV10-3
size: .
J: TRBJ1-5
D: .

CDR3: CASSLWSGAEAFF
DNA: TGTGCCAGCAGTTTATGGTCGGGCGCTGAAGCTTTCTTT
V: TRBV27
size: many
J: TRBJ1-1
D: .

CDR3: CASSPGTGRYTEAFF
DNA: TGTGCCAGCAGCCCCGGGACAGGGCGCTACACTGAAGCTTTCTTT
V: TRBV7-2
size: many
J: TRBJ1-1
D: TRBD1

CDR3: CASSADPGRTNTGELFF
DNA: TGTGCCAGCAGCGCAGACCCGGGGAGGACGAACACCGGGGAGCTGTTTTTT
V: TRBV9
size: few
J: TRBJ2-2
D: .

CDR3: CSASPWTGSGPLHF
DNA: TGCAGTGCTAGTCCCTGGACAGGTTCAGGACCCCTCCACTTT
V: TRBV20-1
size: many
J: TRBJ1-6
D: TRBD1

CDR3: CASSLDLSSNTEAFF
DNA: TGTGCCAGCAGCTTAGATCTCTCTTCGAACACTGAAGCTTTCTTT
V: TRBV13
size: many
J: TRBJ1-1
D: .

CDR3: CASSELWEETQYF
DNA: TGTGCCAGCAGTGAACTGTGGGAGGAGACCCAGTACTTC
V: TRBV25-1
size: many
J: TRBJ2-5
D: .

CDR3: CASSIAGLTNYGYTF
DNA: TGTGCCAGTAGTATAGCAGGACTCACTAACTATGGCTACACCTTC
V: TRBV19
size: many
J: TRBJ1-2
D: .

CDR3: CASSLQPLAKNIQYF
DNA: TGTGCCAGCAGCTTACAACCCCTAGCCAAAAACATTCAGTACTTC
V: TRBV11-2
size: few
J: TRBJ2-4
D: .

CDR3: CASSSRQGSYEQYF
DNA: TGTGCCAGCAGCTCCAGGCAGGGGTCCTACGAGCAGTACTTC
V: TRBV5-1
size: many
J: TRBJ2-7
D: .

CDR3: CASSLLWDEDGTEAFF
DNA: TGTGCCAGCAGCTTACTTTGGGATGAGGATGGCACTGAAGCTTTCTTT
V: TRBV11-2
size: many
J: TRBJ1-1
D: .